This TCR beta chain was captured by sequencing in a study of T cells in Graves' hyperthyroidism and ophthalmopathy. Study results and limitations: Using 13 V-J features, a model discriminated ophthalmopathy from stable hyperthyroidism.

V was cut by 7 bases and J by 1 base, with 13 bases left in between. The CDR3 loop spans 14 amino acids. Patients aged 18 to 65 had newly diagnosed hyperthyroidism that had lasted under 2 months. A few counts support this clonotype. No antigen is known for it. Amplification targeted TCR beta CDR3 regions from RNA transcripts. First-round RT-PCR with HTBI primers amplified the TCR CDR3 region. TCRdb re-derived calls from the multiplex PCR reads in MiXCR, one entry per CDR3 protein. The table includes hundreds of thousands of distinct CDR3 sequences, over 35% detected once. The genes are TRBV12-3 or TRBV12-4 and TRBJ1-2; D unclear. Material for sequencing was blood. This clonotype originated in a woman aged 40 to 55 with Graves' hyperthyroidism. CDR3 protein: CASKPPENNYGYTF. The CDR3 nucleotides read TGTGCCAGCAAGCCCCCCGAGAATAACTATGGCTACACCTTC.